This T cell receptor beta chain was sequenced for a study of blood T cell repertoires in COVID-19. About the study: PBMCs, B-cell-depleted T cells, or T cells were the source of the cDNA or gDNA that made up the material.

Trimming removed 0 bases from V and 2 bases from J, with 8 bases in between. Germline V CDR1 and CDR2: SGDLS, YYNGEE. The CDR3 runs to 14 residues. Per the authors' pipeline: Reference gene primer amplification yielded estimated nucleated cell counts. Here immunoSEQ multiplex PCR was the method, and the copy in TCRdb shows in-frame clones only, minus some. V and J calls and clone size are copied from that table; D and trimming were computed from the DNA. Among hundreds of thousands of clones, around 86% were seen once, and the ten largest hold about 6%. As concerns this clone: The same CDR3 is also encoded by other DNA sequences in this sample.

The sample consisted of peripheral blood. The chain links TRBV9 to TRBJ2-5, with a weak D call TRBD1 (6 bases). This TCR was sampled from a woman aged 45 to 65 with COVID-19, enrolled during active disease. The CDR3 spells CASSVGGQQETQYF. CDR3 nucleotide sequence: TGTGCCAGCAGCGTAGGGGGGCAGCAAGAGACCCAGTACTTC. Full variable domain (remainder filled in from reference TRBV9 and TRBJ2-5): DSGVTQTPKHLITATGQRVTLRCSPRSGDLSVYWYQQSLDQGLQFLIQYYNGEERAKGNILERFSAQQFPDLHSELNLSSLELGDSALYFCASSVGGQQETQYFGPGTRLLVL.